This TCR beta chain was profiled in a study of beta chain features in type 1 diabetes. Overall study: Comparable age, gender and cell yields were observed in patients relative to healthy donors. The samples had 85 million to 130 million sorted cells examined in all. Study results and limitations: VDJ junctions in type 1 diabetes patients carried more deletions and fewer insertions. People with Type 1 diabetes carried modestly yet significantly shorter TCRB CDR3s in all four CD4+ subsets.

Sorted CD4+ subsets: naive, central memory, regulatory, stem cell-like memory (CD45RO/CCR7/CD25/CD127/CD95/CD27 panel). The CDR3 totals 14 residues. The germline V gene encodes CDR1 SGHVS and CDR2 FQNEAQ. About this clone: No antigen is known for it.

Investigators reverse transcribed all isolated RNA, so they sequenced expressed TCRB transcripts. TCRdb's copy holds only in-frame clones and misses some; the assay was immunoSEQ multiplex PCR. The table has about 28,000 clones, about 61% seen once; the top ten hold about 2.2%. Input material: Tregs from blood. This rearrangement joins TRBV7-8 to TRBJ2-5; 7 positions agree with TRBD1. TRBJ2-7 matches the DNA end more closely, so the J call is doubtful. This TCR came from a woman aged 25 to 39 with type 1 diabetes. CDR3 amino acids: CASSSTGISYEQYF. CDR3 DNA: TGTGCCAGCAGCTCGACAGGGATTTCCTACGAGCAGTACTTC.